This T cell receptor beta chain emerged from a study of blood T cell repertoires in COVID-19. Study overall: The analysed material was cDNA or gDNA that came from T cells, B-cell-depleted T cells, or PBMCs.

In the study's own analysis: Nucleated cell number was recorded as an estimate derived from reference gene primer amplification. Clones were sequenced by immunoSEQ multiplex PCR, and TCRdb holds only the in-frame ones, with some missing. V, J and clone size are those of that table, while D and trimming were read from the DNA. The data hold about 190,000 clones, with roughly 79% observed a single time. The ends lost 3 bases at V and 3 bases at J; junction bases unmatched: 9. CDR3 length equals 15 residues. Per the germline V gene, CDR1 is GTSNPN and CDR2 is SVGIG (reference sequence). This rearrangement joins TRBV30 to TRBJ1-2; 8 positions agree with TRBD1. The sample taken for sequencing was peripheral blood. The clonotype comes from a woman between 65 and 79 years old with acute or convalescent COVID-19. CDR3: CAWRSLVRGHYGYTF. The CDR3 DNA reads TGTGCCTGGAGGAGCCTAGTCAGGGGGCACTATGGCTACACCTTC.